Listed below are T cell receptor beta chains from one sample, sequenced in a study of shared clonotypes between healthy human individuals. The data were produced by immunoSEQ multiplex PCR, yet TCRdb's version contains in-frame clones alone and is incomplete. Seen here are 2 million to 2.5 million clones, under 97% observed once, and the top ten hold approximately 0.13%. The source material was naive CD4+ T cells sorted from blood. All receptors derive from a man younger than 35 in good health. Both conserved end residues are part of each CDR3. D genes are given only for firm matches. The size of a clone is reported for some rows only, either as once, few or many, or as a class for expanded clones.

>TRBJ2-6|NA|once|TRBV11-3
TGTGCCAGCAGCCCTTCTAAGGGGGCCAACGTCCTGACTTTC
CASSPSKGANVLTF
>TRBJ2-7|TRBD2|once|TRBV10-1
TGCGCCAGCAGTGAGTCCTTAGCGGGGGGAACCTACGAGCAGTACTTC
CASSESLAGGTYEQYF
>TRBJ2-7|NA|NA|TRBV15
TGTGCCACCAGCAGACTTAGCTCTGAGCAGTACTTC
CATSRLSSEQYF
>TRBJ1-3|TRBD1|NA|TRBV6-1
TGTGCCAGCATCCGGACAGGGCCGCACACCATATATTTT
CASIRTGPHTIYF
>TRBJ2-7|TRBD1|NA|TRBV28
TGTGCCAGTTCCGGCGGGGACAGGCTCTCCTACGAGCAGTACTTC
CASSGGDRLSYEQYF
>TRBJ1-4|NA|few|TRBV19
TGTGCCAGCGGGGCAGGGGCTAATGAAAAACTGTTTTTT
CASGAGANEKLFF
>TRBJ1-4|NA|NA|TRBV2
TGTGCCAGCAGGGTGACAGGAACAAGTGAAAAACTGTTTTTT
CASRVTGTSEKLFF
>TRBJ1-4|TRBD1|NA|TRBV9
TGTGCCAGCAGCGTATCAGGACAGGGGGCTGAAAAACTGTTTTTT
CASSVSGQGAEKLFF
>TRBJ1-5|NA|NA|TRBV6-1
TGTGCCAGCAGCGCGACTGTGCCGCCGGGGCCCCAGCATTTT
CASSATVPPGPQHF
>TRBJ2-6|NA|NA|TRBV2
TGTGCCAGCAACCGGTACTCTGGGGCCAACGTCCTGACTTTC
CASNRYSGANVLTF
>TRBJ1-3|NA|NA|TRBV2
TGTGCCCATGAGGGCAGGGCTTACTCTGGAAACACCATATATTTT
CAHEGRAYSGNTIYF
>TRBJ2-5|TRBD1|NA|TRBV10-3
TGTGCCATAGGACAGGGAGAGACCCAGTACTTC
CAIGQGETQYF
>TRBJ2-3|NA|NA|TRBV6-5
TGTGCGACTTGGGGCGGGGTGCGCACAGATACGCAGTATTTT
CATWGGVRTDTQYF
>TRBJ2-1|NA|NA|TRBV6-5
TGTGCCAGCAGTAGGGGCTCCTACAATGAGCAGTTCTTC
CASSRGSYNEQFF
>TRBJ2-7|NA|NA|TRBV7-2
TGTGCCAGCAGCCCGGTTGGTGCGGGACCCCTTTCCTACGAGCAGTACTTC
CASSPVGAGPLSYEQYF
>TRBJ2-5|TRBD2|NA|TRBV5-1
TGCGCCAGCAGCTTGCTCGGCGGGGGGGCCCAAGAGACCCAGTACTTC
CASSLLGGGAQETQYF
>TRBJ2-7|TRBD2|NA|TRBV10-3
TGTGCCATCAGTGCCACCGGGGGACTAGCCTCCTACGAGCAGTACTTC
CAISATGGLASYEQYF
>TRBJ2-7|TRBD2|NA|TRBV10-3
TGTGCCATCAGTGAGTCCGGGAGGGCCTTCGAGCAGTACTTC
CAISESGRAFEQYF